The clone carrying this T cell receptor beta chain was seen repeatedly, ten times or more. Its cognate antigen is unknown. The entry originates in a study of T cells in Graves' hyperthyroidism and ophthalmopathy. Study outcomes and limitations: A model of 13 V-J pairs discriminated ophthalmopathy from stable hyperthyroidism. Blood also contained most expanded thyroid clonotypes above 0.001.

The CDR3 has 15 amino acids. The junction had 8 bases not matched to a gene; V was cut back by 7 bases and J by 6 bases. Researchers amplified the TCR beta CDR3 regions from RNA transcripts. The HTBI primer set was used in a first-round RT-PCR of the TCR CDR3. Each CDR3 protein is one row after TCRdb ran MiXCR on the multiplex PCR reads. The data contain 130,000 to 150,000 distinct CDR3 sequences, around 20% of them singletons. Initially, at the first diagnosis of hyperthyroidism and before any ophthalmopathy symptoms, blood was sampled. The TCR comes from a woman between 50 and 59 years old with Graves' hyperthyroidism that later progressed to Graves' ophthalmopathy. Sample: blood. The rearrangement links TRBV12-3 or TRBV12-4 to TRBJ2-7; 14 bases match TRBD2. CDR3 DNA sequence: TGTGCCAGCACTCGAGGGACTAGCGGGAGCCCCGAGCAGTACTTC. It codes for CASTRGTSGSPEQYF.